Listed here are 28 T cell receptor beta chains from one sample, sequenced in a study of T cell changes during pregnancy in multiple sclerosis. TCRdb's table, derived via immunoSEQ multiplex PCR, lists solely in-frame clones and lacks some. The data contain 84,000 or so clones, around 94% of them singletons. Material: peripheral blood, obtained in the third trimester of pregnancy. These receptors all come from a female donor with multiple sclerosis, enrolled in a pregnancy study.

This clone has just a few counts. The CDR3 loop reads CASMRGEGANTEAFF. CDR3 bases: TGTGCCAGTATGCGGGGTGAGGGGGCAAACACTGAAGCTTTCTTT. The J gene is TRBJ1-1, the V gene TRBV7-9, with 7 bases matching TRBD1. Germline-derived CDR1 and CDR2 are SEHNR and FQNEAQ (reference sequence). CDR3 length: 15 amino acids. J lost 2 bases, V lost 9 bases, and 12 bases had no gene match.

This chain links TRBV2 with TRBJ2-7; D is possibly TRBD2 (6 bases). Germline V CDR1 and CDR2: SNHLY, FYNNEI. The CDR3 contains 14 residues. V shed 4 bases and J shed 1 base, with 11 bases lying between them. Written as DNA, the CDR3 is TGTGCCAGCAGTGTGCGGGAAGTATCCTACGAGCAGTACTTC. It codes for CASSVREVSYEQYF.

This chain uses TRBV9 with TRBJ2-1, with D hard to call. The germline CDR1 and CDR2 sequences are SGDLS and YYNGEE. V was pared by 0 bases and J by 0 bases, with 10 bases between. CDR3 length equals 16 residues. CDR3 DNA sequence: TGTGCCAGCAGCGTAGCTACTACCAGCTCCTACAATGAGCAGTTCTTC. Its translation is CASSVATTSSYNEQFF.

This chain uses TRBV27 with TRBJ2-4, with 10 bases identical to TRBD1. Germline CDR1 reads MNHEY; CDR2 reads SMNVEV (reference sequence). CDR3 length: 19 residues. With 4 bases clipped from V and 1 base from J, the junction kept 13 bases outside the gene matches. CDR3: CASSSKTGGTSGAKNIQYF. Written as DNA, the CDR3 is TGTGCCAGCAGTTCAAAGACAGGGGGCACGTCGGGGGCCAAAAACATTCAGTACTTC.

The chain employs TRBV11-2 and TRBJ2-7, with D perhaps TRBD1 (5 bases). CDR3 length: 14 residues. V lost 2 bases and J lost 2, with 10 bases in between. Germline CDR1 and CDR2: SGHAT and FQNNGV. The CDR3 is CASSLTQGTYEQYF. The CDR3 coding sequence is TGTGCCAGCAGCTTAACTCAGGGAACCTACGAGCAGTACTTC.

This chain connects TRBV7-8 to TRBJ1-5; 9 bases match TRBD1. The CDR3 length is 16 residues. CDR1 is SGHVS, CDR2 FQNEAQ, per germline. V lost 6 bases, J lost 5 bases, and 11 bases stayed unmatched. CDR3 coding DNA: TGTGCCAGCAGTATAACTCCGGGACAGGGCTATCAGCCCCAGCATTTT. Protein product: CASSITPGQGYQPQHF. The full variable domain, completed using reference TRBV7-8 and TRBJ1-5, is GAGVSQSPRYKVAKRGQDVALRCDPISGHVSLFWYQQALGQGPEFLTYFQNEAQLDKSGLPSDRFFAERPEGSVSTLKIQRTQQEDSAVYLCASSITPGQGYQPQHFGDGTRLSIL.

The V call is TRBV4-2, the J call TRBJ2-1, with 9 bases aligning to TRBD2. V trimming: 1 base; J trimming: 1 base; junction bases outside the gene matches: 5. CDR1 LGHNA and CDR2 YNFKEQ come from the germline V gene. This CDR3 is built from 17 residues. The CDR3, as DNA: TGTGCCAGCAGCCAAGTTAGTAGCGGGAGATCCTACAATGAGCAGTTCTTC. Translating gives CASSQVSSGRSYNEQFF.

The CDR3 spells CASSFLAGGTRDTQYF. The CDR3 nucleotides are TGTGCCAGCAGCTTTCTAGCGGGAGGGACTAGGGATACGCAGTATTTT. The rearrangement links TRBV7-6 to TRBJ2-3; 12 bases match TRBD2. The V gene end was trimmed by 3 bases and the J gene end by 6 bases; junction bases not matched to a gene: 7. The CDR3 has 16 residues. Germline lookup yields CDR1 SGHVS and CDR2 FNYEAQ.

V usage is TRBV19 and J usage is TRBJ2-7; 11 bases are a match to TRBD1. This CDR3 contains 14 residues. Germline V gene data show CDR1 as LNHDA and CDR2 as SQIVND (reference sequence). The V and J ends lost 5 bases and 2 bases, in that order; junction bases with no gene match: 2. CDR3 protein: CASSGGQGAYEQYF. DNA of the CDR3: TGTGCCAGTAGTGGGGGACAGGGGGCCTACGAGCAGTACTTC.

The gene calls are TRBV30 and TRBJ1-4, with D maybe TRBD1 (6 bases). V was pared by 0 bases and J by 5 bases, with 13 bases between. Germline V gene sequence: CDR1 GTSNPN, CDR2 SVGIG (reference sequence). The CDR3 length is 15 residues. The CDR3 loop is CAWSVSRGLNEKLFF. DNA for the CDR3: TGTGCCTGGAGTGTCTCCAGGGGCCTCAATGAAAAACTGTTTTTT.

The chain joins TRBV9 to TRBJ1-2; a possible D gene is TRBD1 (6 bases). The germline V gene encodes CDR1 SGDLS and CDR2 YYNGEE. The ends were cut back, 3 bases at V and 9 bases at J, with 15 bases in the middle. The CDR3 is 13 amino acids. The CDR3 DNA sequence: TGTGCCAGCAGCGAGGGGGGGATTAATAGCTACACCTTC. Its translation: CASSEGGINSYTF.

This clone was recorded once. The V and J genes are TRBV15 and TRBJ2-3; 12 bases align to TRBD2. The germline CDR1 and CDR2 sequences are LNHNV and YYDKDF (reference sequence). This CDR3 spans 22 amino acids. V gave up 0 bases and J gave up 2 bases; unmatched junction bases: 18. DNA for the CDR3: TGTGCCACCAGCAGAGATGACCCGTGGGCTAGCGGGAGGGCCGAACACACAGATACGCAGTATTTT. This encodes CATSRDDPWASGRAEHTDTQYF.

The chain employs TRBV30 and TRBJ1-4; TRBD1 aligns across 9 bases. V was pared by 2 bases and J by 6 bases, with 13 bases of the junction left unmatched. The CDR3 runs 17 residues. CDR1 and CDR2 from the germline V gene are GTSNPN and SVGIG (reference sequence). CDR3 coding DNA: TGTGCCTGGAGTCCTAACAGGGGGCGCGCCGCGTATGAAAAACTGTTTTTT. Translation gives CAWSPNRGRAAYEKLFF.

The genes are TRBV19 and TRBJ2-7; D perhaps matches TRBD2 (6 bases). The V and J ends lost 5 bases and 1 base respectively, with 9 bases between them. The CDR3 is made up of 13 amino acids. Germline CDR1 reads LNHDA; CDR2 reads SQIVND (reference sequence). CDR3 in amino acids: CASSAGNSYEQYF. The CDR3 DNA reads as TGTGCCAGTAGTGCGGGAAATTCCTACGAGCAGTACTTC.

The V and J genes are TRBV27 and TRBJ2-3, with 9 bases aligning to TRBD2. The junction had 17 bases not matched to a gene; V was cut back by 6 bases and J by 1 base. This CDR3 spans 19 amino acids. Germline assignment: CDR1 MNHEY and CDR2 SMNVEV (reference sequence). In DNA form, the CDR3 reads TGTGCCAGCAGATTAAAAGGGGGGCTAGCGGGGACTGGCACAGATACGCAGTATTTT. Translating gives CASRLKGGLAGTGTDTQYF.

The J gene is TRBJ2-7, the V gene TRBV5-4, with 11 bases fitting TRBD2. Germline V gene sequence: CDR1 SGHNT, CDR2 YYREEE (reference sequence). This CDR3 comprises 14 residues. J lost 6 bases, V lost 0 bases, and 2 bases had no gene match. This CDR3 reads CASSLGLAGGEQYF. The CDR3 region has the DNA TGTGCCAGCAGCTTGGGGCTAGCGGGGGGCGAGCAGTACTTC.

CDR3 sequence (DNA): TGTGCGGCACGGTCGGGACAGGGGGACTCGGGCTACACCTTC. Its translation: CAARSGQGDSGYTF. The chain has TRBV19 and TRBJ1-2, with 11 bases matching TRBD1. The CDR3 length is 14 residues. CDR1 LNHDA and CDR2 SQIVND come from the germline V gene (reference sequence).

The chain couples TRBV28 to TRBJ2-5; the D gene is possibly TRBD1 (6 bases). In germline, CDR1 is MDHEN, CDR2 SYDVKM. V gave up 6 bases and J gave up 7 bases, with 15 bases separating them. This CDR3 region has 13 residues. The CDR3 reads CASSTGILGTQYF. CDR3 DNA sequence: TGTGCCAGCAGCACAGGGATTCTTGGGACCCAGTACTTC.

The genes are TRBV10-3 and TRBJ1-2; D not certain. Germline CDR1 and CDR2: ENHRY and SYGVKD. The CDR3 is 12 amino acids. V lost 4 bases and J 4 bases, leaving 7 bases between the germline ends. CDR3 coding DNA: TGTGCCATCAGTGCATCCAGCTATGGCTACACCTTC. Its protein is CAISASSYGYTF.

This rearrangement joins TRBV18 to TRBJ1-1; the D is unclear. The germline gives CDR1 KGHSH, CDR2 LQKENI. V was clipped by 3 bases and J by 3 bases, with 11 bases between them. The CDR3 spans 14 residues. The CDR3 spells CASSPIREHTEAFF. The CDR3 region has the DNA TGTGCCAGCTCACCGATCCGAGAGCACACTGAAGCTTTCTTT.

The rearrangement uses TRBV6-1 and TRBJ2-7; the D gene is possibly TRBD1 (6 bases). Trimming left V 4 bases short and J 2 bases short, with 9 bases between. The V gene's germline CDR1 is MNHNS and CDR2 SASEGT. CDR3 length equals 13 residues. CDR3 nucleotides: TGTGCCAGCAGTGTGGACAGCCCCTACGAGCAGTACTTC. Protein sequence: CASSVDSPYEQYF.

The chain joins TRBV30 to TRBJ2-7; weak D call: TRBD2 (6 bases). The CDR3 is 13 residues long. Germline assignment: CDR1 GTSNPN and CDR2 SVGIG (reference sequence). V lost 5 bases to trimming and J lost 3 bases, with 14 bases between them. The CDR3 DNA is TGTGCCTGGGAGTACGGGGGTGGCTACGAGCAGTACTTC. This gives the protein CAWEYGGGYEQYF.

CDR3 region: CARISGQGNYGYTF. The CDR3 nucleotides read TGTGCCAGAATTTCGGGACAGGGTAACTATGGCTACACCTTC. The gene calls are TRBV2 and TRBJ1-2; TRBD1 aligns across 9 bases. Germline loops: CDR1 SNHLY, CDR2 FYNNEI. The CDR3 is 14 amino acids. After removal of 9 bases from V and 1 base from J, the junction contained 6 bases not matched to a gene.

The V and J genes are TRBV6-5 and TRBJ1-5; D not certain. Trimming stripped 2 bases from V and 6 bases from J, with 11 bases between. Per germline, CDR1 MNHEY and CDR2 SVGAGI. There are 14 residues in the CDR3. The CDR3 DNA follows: TGTGCCAGCAGTTACAATGCAGTCCTTCAGCCCCAGCATTTT. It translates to CASSYNAVLQPQHF.

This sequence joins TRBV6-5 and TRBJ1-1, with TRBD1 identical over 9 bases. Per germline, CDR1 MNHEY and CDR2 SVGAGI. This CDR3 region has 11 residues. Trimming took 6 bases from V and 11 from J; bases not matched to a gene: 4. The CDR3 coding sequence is TGTGCCAGCAGCGACGGACAGGGGGCTTTCTTT. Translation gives CASSDGQGAFF.

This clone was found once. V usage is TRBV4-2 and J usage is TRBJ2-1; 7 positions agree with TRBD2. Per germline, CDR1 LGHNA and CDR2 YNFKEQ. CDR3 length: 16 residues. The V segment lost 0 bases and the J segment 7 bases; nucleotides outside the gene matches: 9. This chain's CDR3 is CASSQEHGGKRNEQFF. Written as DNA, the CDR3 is TGTGCCAGCAGCCAAGAACACGGGGGGAAGAGGAATGAGCAGTTCTTC.

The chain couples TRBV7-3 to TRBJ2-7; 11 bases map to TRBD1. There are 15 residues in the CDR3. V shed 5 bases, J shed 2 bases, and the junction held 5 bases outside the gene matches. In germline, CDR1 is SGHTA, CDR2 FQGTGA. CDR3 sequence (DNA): TGTGCCAGCAGCCTAGGACAGGGGGCACCCTACGAGCAGTACTTC. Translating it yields CASSLGQGAPYEQYF. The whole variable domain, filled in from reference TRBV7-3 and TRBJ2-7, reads GAGVSQTPSNKVTEKGKYVELRCDPISGHTALYWYRQSLGQGPEFLIYFQGTGAADDSGLPNDRFFAVRPEGSVSTLKIQRTERGDSAVYLCASSLGQGAPYEQYFGPGTRLTVT.

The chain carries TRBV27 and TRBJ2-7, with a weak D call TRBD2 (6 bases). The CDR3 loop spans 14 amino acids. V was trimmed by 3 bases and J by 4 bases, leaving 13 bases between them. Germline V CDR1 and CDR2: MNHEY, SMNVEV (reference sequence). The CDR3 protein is CASSFGGNLYEQYF. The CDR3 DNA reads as TGTGCCAGCAGTTTTGGCGGGAACCTGTACGAGCAGTACTTC.